These T cell receptor beta chains were read from a single sample in a study of T cell responses to AZD1222 COVID-19 vaccine. TCRdb's copy holds only in-frame clones and misses some; the assay was immunoSEQ multiplex PCR. The table records approximately 90,000 clones, about 88% of them present only once. Here the sequenced sample was peripheral blood, taken 28 days after the second AZD1222 dose. These receptor sequences come from an adult who received the AZD1222 COVID-19 vaccine. Each CDR3 is given with its conserved first and last residue. The order of the fields is J gene, D gene, clone size, V gene, CDR3 protein, CDR3 DNA. A D gene is named only where the DNA matches it firmly. Part of the rows lack a size; the others show once, few, many or a class for expanded clones.

TRBJ1-2 . . TRBV7-9 CASSLDSSNYGYTF TGTGCCAGCAGCCTTGACAGTTCAAACTATGGCTACACCTTC
TRBJ1-2 TRBD1 . TRBV28 CASSSHTGVINYGYTF TGTGCCAGCAGTTCACACACAGGGGTGATTAACTATGGCTACACCTTC
TRBJ2-3 TRBD2 . TRBV9 CASSVGIRRGGTDTQYF TGTGCCAGCAGCGTAGGTATAAGGCGGGGGGGCACAGATACGCAGTATTTT
TRBJ1-1 TRBD1 . TRBV30 CAWKTDRGLTEAFF TGTGCCTGGAAAACAGACAGGGGGCTCACTGAAGCTTTCTTT
TRBJ1-4 TRBD1 . TRBV5-8 CASSSGQGAQEKLFF TGTGCCAGCAGCTCGGGACAGGGGGCGCAAGAAAAACTGTTTTTT
TRBJ1-1 . . TRBV4-1 CASSQSVGQMNTEAFF TGCGCCAGCAGCCAATCGGTGGGACAAATGAACACTGAAGCTTTCTTT
TRBJ1-3 . . TRBV7-2 CASSTSTGSWIYF TGTGCCAGCAGCACTAGCACAGGTTCTTGGATATATTTT
TRBJ1-4 . . TRBV5-5 CASSHDRTYNEKLFF TGTGCCAGCAGCCACGACAGGACCTACAATGAAAAACTGTTTTTT
TRBJ1-2 TRBD1 few TRBV5-4 CASSLGQGPDGYTF TGTGCCAGCAGCCTTGGACAGGGTCCCGATGGCTACACCTTC
TRBJ2-7 . . TRBV6-2/TRBV6-3 CASSYRRGISYEQYF TGTGCCAGCAGTTATCGTCGGGGCATCTCCTACGAGCAGTACTTC
TRBJ1-1 . . TRBV27 CASSLGGVVTEAFF TGTGCCAGCAGTTTGGGAGGGGTTGTCACTGAAGCTTTCTTT
TRBJ2-5 . . TRBV3-1/TRBV3-2 CASRFGVGGNETQYF TGTGCCAGCAGGTTCGGTGTGGGGGGTAATGAGACCCAGTACTTC
TRBJ1-2 . . TRBV5-5 CASSPGGDYLRGYTF TGTGCCAGCAGCCCGGGAGGGGATTACCTAAGAGGCTACACCTTC
TRBJ1-6 . . TRBV4-3 CASSQESGSPLHF TGCGCCAGCAGCCAAGAGTCGGGATCACCCCTCCACTTT
TRBJ1-2 TRBD1 once TRBV5-4 CASSQIGTGVNYGYTF TGTGCCAGCAGCCAAATTGGGACAGGCGTGAACTATGGCTACACCTTC
TRBJ1-1 . . TRBV12-5 CASGLEILSTEAFF TGTGCTAGTGGTTTGGAGATCCTGTCCACTGAAGCTTTCTTT
TRBJ1-2 . . TRBV4-1 CASSQSGTLNYGYTF TGCGCCAGCAGCCAATCCGGGACACTCAACTATGGCTACACCTTC
TRBJ1-1 . . TRBV9 CASSGRDFMNTEAFF TGTGCCAGCAGCGGAAGGGACTTCATGAACACTGAAGCTTTCTTT
TRBJ2-1 TRBD2 . TRBV11-3 CASSSSGLAGGGTYNEQFF TGTGCCAGCAGCTCATCAGGACTAGCGGGGGGCGGGACCTACAATGAGCAGTTCTTC
TRBJ2-2 . . TRBV10-3 CAISEDRYSIANTGELFF TGTGCCATCAGTGAAGACCGGTACTCGATAGCGAACACCGGGGAGCTGTTTTTT
TRBJ1-1 . . TRBV7-9 CASSATGTAAFF TGTGCCAGCAGCGCCACGGGGACCGCAGCTTTCTTT
TRBJ2-1 TRBD2 . TRBV11-3 CASSSPGLTSGGAAGEQFF TGTGCCAGCAGCTCACCGGGTCTTACTAGCGGGGGGGCCGCAGGGGAGCAGTTCTTC